This TCR beta chain was retrieved from a study of blood T cell repertoires in COVID-19. Across the study: Samples representing acute and convalescent COVID-19 were sourced from the United States, Italy and Spain. In each case, the material was cDNA or gDNA derived from T cells, B-cell-depleted T cells, or PBMCs.

The repertoire was sequenced with immunoSEQ multiplex PCR; TCRdb's copy has only in-frame clones and lacks some. The data contain hundreds of thousands of clones, more than 70% of them singletons. This CDR3 has 19 residues. Germline V lookup: CDR1 SGHAT, CDR2 FQNNGV. Trimming at V came to 4 bases and at J to 7 bases, leaving 16 bases not matched to a gene. Source material: peripheral blood. This chain uses TRBV11-2 with TRBJ2-2; TRBD2 aligns across 12 bases. The receptor was derived from a woman aged 55 to 70 with COVID-19, enrolled during active disease. The CDR3 DNA sequence: TGTGCCAGCAGCTCCCCAAGAACTTCTAGCGGGGGGGCCTACGGGGAGCTGTTTTTT. Its protein product is CASSSPRTSSGGAYGELFF.